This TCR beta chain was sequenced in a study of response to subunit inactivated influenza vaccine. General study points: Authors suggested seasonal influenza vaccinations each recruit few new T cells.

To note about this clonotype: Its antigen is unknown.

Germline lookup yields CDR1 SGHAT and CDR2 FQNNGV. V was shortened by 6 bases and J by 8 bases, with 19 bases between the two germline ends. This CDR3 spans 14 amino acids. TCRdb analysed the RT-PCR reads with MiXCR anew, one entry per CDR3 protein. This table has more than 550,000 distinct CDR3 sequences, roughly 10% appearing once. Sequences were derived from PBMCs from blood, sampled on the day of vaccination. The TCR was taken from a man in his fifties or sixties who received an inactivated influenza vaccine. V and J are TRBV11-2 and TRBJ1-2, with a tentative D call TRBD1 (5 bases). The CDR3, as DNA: TGTGCCAGCAGACGGCCAGGGAGGTTGGGAGGCTACACCTTC. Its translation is CASRRPGRLGGYTF.